These 14 T cell receptor beta chains were sequenced from one sample in a study of identical twins. TCRdb processed the 5' RACE reads anew with MiXCR; each CDR3 protein has one entry. The sample yields about 490,000 distinct CDR3 sequences, around 15% seen once. The data were also submitted as part of a second study, on yellow fever vaccine responses in identical twins.

The source material was CD4+ T cells sorted from blood. These receptors were taken from a woman aged 18-29 years in good health.

A few counts support this clonotype. The chain combines TRBV20-1 with TRBJ2-6; 10 nucleotides line up with TRBD2. V shed 6 bases, J shed 4 bases, and the junction held 6 bases outside the gene matches. In germline, CDR1 is DFQATT, CDR2 SNEGSKA (reference sequence). The CDR3 is 15 amino acids. The CDR3 bases are TGCAGTGCCCAGCGGGGGGGGTTGGGGGCCAACGTCCTGACTTTC. It specifies CSAQRGGLGANVLTF.

CDR3 sequence: CASSPRKGPYPFSYEQYF. The DNA for the CDR3 is TGTGCCAGCAGCCCCCGGAAGGGCCCATACCCATTCTCCTACGAGCAGTACTTC. This sequence joins TRBV7-3 and TRBJ2-7; D call uncertain. This CDR3 region has 18 residues. V lost 5 bases and J lost 0, with 23 bases in between. Looked up from germline, CDR1 is SGHTA and CDR2 is FQGTGA.

The chain employs TRBV5-1 and TRBJ2-2; D call uncertain. CDR1 and CDR2 from the germline V gene are SGHRS and YFSETQ. The CDR3 consists of 16 residues. Trimming removed 2 bases at V and 0 bases at J, with 11 bases between. The CDR3 reads CASSLWTVANTGELFF. The CDR3 nucleotides are TGCGCCAGCAGCTTATGGACGGTCGCGAACACCGGGGAGCTGTTTTTT.

The V and J genes are TRBV5-1 and TRBJ2-2; the D call may be TRBD1 or TRBD2 (5 bases each). The CDR3 length is 14 residues. Germline V lookup: CDR1 SGHRS, CDR2 YFSETQ. With 0 bases removed from V and 6 bases from J, the gap between germline ends came to 9 bases. This chain's CDR3 is CASSLGGSAGELFF. DNA for the CDR3: TGCGCCAGCAGCTTGGGGGGGTCGGCCGGGGAGCTGTTTTTT.

This clonotype was counted only a few times. The rearrangement uses TRBV15 and TRBJ1-4, with D tentatively TRBD1 (6 bases). The CDR3 is made up of 13 amino acids. The V gene's germline CDR1 is LNHNV and CDR2 YYDKDF (reference sequence). V dropped 6 bases and J dropped 5 bases, with 10 bases sitting between them. The CDR3 is CATSTGPNEKLFF. CDR3 DNA sequence: TGTGCCACCAGTACAGGGCCGAATGAAAAACTGTTTTTT.

V usage is TRBV20-1 and J usage is TRBJ2-7; tentatively, D is TRBD1 or TRBD2 (7 bases each). Per the germline V gene, CDR1 is DFQATT and CDR2 is SNEGSKA (reference sequence). CDR3 length equals 15 residues. V lost 0 bases and J 3 bases, leaving 15 bases between the germline ends. Here the CDR3 DNA reads TGCAGTGCTAGAGATCCGGGGAGGGGGCTCTACGAGCAGTACGTC. This encodes CSARDPGRGLYEQYV.

In this sample, this clonotype turned up a few times. The CDR3 coding sequence is TGCGCCAGCAGCCTAGGACAGATAACCACAACGTTCCTGACTTTC. As protein: CASSLGQITTTFLTF. The chain couples TRBV5-1 to TRBJ2-6; D is possibly TRBD1 (6 bases). Looked up from germline, CDR1 is SGHRS and CDR2 is YFSETQ. This CDR3 has 15 residues. V was cut by 4 bases and J by 14 bases, with 22 bases left in between.

This chain uses TRBV29-1 with TRBJ2-5; D gene uncertain. This CDR3 is built from 13 residues. Trimming took 7 bases from V and 5 from J, leaving 17 bases between them. Germline CDR1 SQVTM, CDR2 ANQGSEA. The CDR3 coding sequence is TGCAGCGGCGGTCCTCAGCCCGGCGAGACCCAGTACTTC. The encoded protein is CSGGPQPGETQYF.

This clonotype was detected a few times. The chain couples TRBV5-1 to TRBJ2-1; 8 bases agree with TRBD2. V lost 0 bases, J lost 7 bases, and 6 bases stayed unmatched. The CDR3 has 15 amino acids. The germline CDR1 and CDR2 sequences are SGHRS and YFSETQ. DNA for the CDR3: TGCGCCAGCAGCTTGGTTAGCGGGGTTAGGAATGAGCAGTTCTTC. Translated: CASSLVSGVRNEQFF.

The CDR3 nucleotides read TGTGCCAGCAGCCAAGGCAGGGTCCAAGAGACCCAGTACTTC. It specifies CASSQGRVQETQYF. The V gene is TRBV3-1, the J gene TRBJ2-5, with D possibly matching TRBD1 (5 bases). Deletions cut 1 base from V and 1 base from J, with 7 bases between. The CDR3 is 14 residues long. Per germline, CDR1 LGHDT and CDR2 YNNKEL (reference sequence).

The chain employs TRBV5-5 and TRBJ2-5, with D possibly matching TRBD1 (7 bases). This CDR3 comprises 16 residues. CDR1 is SGHKS, CDR2 YYEKEE, per germline (reference sequence). Trimming left V 1 base short and J 6 bases short, with 19 bases between. This CDR3 is CASSLTEGAGLKTQYF. The DNA of the CDR3 is TGTGCCAGCAGCTTGACGGAGGGGGCTGGTTTGAAGACCCAGTACTTC.

The table lists this clonotype with many counts. The CDR3: CASSQDRTYEQYV. DNA of the CDR3: TGTGCCAGCAGCCAGGATAGAACCTACGAGCAGTACGTC. The chain carries TRBV4-2 and TRBJ2-7; D unresolved. Germline V gene sequence: CDR1 LGHNA, CDR2 YNFKEQ. V lost 3 bases to trimming and J lost 2 bases, with 8 bases between them. This CDR3 is 13 amino acids long.

This clonotype was counted a few times. The V and J genes are TRBV29-1 and TRBJ1-2; the D gene is possibly TRBD1 (6 bases). Germline V gives CDR1 SQVTM, CDR2 ANQGSEA. The ends were cut back, 5 bases at V and 4 bases at J, with 17 bases in the middle. The CDR3 is made up of 14 amino acids. The CDR3 DNA follows: TGCAGCGTTCTCGCGGGGGGCAGGGGCTATGGCTACACCTTC. This translates into CSVLAGGRGYGYTF.

This clonotype has only a few counts. The chain carries TRBV7-2 and TRBJ1-1; D is ambiguous. Germline lookup yields CDR1 SGHTA and CDR2 FQGNSA. V lost 5 bases to trimming and J lost 1 base, with 17 bases between them. The CDR3 loop spans 16 amino acids. The CDR3 protein is CASSHGSLGWNTEAFF. DNA of the CDR3: TGTGCCAGCAGCCACGGGAGTTTGGGGTGGAACACTGAAGCTTTCTTT.